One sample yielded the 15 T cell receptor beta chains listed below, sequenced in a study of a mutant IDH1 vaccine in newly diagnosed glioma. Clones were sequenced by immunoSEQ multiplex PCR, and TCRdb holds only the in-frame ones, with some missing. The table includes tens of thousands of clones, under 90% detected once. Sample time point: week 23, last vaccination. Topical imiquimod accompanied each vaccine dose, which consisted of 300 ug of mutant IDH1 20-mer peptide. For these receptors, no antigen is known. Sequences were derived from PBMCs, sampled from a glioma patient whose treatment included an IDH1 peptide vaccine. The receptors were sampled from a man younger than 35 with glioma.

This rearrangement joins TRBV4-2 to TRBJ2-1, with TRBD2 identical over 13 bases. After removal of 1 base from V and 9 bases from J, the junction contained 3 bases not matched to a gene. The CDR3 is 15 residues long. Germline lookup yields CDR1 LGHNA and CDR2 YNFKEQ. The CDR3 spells CASSQGTSGSGEQFF. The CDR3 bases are TGTGCCAGCAGCCAAGGGACTAGCGGGAGTGGTGAGCAGTTCTTC.

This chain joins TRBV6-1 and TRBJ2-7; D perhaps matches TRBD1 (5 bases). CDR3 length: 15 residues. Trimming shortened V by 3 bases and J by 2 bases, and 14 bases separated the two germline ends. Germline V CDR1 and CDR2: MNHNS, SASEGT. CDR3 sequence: CASSEGQDETYEQYF. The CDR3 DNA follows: TGTGCCAGCAGTGAGGGGCAGGACGAAACCTACGAGCAGTACTTC.

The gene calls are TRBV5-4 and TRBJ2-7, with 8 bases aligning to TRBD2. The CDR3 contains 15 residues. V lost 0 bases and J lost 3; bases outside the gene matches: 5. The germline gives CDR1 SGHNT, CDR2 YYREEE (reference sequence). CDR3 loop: CASSLAISGVYEQYF. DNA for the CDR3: TGTGCCAGCAGCTTGGCGATTAGCGGGGTCTACGAGCAGTACTTC.

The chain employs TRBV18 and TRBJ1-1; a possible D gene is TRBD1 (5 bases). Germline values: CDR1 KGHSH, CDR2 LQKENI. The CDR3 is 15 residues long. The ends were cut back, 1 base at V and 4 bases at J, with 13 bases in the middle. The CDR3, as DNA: TGTGCCAGCTCACCACGGGGGAGGGCAAGCACTGAAGCTTTCTTT. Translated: CASSPRGRASTEAFF. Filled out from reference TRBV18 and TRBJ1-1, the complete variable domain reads NAGVMQNPRHLVRRRGQEARLRCSPMKGHSHVYWYRQLPEEGLKFMVYLQKENIIDESGMPKERFSAEFPKEGPSILRIQQVVRGDSAAYFCASSPRGRASTEAFFGQGTRLTVV.

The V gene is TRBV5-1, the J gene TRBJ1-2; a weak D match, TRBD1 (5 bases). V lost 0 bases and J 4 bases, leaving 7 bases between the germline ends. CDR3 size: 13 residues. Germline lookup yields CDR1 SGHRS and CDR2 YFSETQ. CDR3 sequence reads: CASSLDGGYGYTF. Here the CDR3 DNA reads TGCGCCAGCAGCTTGGATGGGGGCTATGGCTACACCTTC.

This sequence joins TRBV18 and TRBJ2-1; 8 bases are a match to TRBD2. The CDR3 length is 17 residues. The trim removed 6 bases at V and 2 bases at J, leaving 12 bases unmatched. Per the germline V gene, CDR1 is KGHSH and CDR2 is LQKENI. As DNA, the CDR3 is TGTGCCAGCTCCCCCCTCGGGGTCGGGAGGGCCTACAATGAGCAGTTCTTC. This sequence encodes CASSPLGVGRAYNEQFF.

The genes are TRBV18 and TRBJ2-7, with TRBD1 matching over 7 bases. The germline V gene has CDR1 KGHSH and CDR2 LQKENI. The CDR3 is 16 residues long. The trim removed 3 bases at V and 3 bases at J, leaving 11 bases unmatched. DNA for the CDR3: TGTGCCAGCTCACCTCAGGACAGGCCAAGGAACTACGAGCAGTACTTC. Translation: CASSPQDRPRNYEQYF.

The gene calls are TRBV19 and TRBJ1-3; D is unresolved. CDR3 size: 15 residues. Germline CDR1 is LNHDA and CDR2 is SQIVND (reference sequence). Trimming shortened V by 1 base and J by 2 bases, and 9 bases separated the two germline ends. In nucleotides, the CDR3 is TGTGCCAGTAGTATAGGCAGCCTGGCTGGAAACACCATATATTTT. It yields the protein CASSIGSLAGNTIYF.

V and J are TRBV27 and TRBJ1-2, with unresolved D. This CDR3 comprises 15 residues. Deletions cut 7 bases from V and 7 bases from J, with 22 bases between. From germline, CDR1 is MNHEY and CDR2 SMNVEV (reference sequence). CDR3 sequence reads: CASKSFGRPGFGYTF. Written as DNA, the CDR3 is TGTGCCAGCAAGTCTTTTGGACGGCCCGGCTTTGGCTACACCTTC.

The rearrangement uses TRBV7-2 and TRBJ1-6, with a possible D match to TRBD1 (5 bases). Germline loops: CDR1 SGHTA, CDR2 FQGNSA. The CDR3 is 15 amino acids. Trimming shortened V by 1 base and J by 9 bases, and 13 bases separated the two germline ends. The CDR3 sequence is CASSLGQGPLSPLHF. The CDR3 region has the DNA TGTGCCAGCAGCTTAGGGCAGGGACCACTTTCACCCCTCCACTTT. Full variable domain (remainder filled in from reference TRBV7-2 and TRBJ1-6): GAGVSQSPSNKVTEKGKDVELRCDPISGHTALYWYRQSLGQGLEFLIYFQGNSAPDKSGLPSDRFSAERTGGSVSTLTIQRTQQEDSAVYLCASSLGQGPLSPLHFGNGTRLTVT.

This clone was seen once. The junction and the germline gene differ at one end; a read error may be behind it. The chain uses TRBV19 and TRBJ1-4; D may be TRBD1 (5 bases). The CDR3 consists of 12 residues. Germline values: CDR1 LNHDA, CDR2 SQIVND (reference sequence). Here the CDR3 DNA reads TGTGCCAGTAGTACTACCGGGACCCCGGCGGCGTTT. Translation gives CASSTTGTPAAF.

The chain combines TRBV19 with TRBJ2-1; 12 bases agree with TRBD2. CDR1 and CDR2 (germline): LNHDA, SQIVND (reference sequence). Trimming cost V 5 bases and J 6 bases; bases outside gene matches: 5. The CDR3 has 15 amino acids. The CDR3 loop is CASSFTSGGSNEQFF. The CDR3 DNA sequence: TGTGCCAGTAGTTTCACTAGCGGGGGGAGCAATGAGCAGTTCTTC.

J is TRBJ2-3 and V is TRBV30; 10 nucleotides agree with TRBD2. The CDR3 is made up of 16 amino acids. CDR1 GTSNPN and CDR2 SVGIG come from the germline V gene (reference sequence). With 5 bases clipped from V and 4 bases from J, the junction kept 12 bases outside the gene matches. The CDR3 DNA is TGTGCCTGGGAGAAAAAGCGGGAGGGCCCGCCAGATACGCAGTATTTT. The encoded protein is CAWEKKREGPPDTQYF.

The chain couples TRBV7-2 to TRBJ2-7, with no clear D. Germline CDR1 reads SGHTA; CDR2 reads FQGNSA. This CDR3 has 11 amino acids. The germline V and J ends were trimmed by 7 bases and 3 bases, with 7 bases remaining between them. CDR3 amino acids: CASTASYEQYF. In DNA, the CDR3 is TGTGCCAGCACCGCGAGCTACGAGCAGTACTTC.

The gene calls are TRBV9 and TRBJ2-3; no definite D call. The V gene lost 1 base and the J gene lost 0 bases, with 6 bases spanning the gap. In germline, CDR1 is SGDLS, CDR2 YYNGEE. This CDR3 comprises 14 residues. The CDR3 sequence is CASSVSLSTDTQYF. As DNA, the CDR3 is TGTGCCAGCAGCGTATCCCTTAGCACAGATACGCAGTATTTT.